This T cell receptor (beta chain) was sequenced in a study of T cells expressing NK-cell markers. Background on the study: CD3+CD56+NKG2C+, CD3+CD56+NKG2C- and CD3+CD56-NKG2C+ T cells, once sorted, supplied the TCR beta repertoires. With respect to HCMV, seven of the eight sequenced donors were seropositive, and one was seronegative.

This CDR3 region has 13 residues. The V gene's germline CDR1 is SGHRS and CDR2 YFSETQ. Study outcomes and limitations: In several donors, dominant clonotypes made up about 25-60.1% of CD3+CD56-NKG2C+ cells.

A word on this clonotype: Its antigen is not known.

TCRdb re-called the 5' RACE reads; one entry per CDR3 protein, DNA not given. The listing records approximately 460,000 distinct CDR3 sequences. The chain employs TRBV5-1 and TRBJ2-5. Sequenced sample: blood T cells: a sorted CD56 or NKG2C T cell subset, CD4+ or CD8+ T cells, or bulk PBMC T cells (not recorded which). This TCR was sampled from a woman between 18 and 69 years old in good health. This chain's CDR3 is CASSLEIQETQYF.